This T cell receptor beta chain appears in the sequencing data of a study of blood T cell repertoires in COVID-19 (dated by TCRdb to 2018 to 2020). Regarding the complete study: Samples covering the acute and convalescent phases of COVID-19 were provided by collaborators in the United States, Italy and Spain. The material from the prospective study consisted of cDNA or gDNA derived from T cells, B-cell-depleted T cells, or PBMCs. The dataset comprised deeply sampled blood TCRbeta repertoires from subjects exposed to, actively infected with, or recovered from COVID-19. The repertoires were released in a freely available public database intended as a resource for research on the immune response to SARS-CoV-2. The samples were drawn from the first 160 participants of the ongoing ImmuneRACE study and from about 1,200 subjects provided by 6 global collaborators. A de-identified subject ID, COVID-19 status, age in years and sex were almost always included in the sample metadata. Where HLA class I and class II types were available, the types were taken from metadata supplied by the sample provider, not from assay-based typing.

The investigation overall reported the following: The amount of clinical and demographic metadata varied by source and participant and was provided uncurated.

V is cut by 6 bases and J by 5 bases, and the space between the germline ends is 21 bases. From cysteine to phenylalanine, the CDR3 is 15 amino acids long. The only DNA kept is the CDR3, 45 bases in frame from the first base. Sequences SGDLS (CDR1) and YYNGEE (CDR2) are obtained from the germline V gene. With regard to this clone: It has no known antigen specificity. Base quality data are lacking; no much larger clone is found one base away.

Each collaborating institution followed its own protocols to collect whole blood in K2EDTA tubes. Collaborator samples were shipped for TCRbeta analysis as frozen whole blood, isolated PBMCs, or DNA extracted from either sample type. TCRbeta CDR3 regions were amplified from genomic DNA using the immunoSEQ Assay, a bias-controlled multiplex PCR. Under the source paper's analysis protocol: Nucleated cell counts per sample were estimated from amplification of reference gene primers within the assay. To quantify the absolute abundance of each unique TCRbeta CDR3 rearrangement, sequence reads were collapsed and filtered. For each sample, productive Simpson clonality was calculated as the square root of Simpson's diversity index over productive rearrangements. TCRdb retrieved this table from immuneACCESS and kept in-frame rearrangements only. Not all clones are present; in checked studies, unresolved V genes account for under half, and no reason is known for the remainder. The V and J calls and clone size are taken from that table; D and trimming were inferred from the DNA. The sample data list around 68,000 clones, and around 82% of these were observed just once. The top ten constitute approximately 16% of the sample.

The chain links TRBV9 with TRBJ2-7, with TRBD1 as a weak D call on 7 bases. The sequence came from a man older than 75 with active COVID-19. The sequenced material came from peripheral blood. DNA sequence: TGTGCCAGCACCCCCGGTCCGGCAGGGGGGCACGAGCAGTACTTC. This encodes CASTPGPAGGHEQYF.